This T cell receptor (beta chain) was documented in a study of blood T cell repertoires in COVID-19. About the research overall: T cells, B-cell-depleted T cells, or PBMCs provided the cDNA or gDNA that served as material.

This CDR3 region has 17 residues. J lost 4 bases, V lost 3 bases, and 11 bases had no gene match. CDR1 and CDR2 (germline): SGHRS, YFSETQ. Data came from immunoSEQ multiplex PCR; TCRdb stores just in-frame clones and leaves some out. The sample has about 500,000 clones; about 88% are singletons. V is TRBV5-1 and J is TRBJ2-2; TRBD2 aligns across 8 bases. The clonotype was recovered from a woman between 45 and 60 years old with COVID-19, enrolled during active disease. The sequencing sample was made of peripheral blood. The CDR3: CASSSSPGGDFTGELFF. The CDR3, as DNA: TGCGCCAGCAGCTCTTCCCCGGGGGGGGATTTCACCGGGGAGCTGTTTTTT.